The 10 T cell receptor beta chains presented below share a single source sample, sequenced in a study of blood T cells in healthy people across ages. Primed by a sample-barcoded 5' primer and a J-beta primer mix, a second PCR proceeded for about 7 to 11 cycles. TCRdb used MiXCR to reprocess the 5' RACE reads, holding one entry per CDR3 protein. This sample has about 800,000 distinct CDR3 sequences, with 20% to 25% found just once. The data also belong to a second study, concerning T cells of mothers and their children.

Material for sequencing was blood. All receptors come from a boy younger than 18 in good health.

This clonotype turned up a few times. The CDR3: CATSYGTEQETQYF. DNA for the CDR3: TGTGCCACATCTTATGGGACAGAACAAGAGACCCAGTACTTC. J is TRBJ2-5 and V is TRBV15; 7 nucleotides line up with TRBD1. The germline CDR1 and CDR2 sequences are LNHNV and YYDKDF (reference sequence). The length of the CDR3 is 14 residues. Trimming removed 9 bases from V and 2 bases from J; junction bases left unmatched: 9.

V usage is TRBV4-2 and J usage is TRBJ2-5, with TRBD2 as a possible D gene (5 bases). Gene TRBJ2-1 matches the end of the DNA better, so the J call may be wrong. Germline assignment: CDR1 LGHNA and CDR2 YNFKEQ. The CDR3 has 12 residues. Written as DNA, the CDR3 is TGTGCCAGCAGCCAGGAGGTAAATGAGCAGTTCTTC. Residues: CASSQEVNEQFF.

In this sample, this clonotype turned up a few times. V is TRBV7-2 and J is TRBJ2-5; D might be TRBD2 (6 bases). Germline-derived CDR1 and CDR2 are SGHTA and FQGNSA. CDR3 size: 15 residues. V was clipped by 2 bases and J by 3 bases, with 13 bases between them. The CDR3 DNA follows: TGTGCCAGCAGCTTAACGGGACTCGGGAAAGAGACCCAGTACTTC. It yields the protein CASSLTGLGKETQYF.

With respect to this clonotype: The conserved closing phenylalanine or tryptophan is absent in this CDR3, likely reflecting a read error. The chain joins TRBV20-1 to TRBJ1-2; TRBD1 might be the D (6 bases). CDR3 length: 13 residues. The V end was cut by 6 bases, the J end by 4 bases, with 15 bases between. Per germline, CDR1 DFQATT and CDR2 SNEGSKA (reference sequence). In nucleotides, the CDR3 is TGCAGTGCGCAGACAGGCGCCGGCTATGGCTACACCTCC. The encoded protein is CSAQTGAGYGYTS.

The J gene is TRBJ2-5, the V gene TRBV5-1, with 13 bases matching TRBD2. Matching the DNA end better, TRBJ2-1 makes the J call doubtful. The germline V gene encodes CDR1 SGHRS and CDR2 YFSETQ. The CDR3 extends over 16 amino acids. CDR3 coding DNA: TGCGCCAGCAGCTCCACTAGCGGGGGGGTGGAGAATGAGCAGTTCTTC. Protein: CASSSTSGGVENEQFF.

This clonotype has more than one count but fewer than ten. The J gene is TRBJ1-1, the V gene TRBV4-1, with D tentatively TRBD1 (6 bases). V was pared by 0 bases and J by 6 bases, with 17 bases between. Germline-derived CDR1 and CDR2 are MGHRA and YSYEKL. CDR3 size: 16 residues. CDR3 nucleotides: TGCGCCAGCAGCCAAGACAGGGCAGGGGCGGACCCTGAAGCTTTCTTT. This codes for CASSQDRAGADPEAFF.

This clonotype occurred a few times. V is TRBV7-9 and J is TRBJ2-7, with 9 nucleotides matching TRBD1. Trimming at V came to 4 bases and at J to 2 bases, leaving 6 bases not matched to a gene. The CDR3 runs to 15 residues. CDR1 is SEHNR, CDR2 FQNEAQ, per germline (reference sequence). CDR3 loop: CASSSGGTGPYEQYF. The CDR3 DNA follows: TGTGCCAGCAGCTCAGGTGGGACAGGGCCCTACGAGCAGTACTTC.

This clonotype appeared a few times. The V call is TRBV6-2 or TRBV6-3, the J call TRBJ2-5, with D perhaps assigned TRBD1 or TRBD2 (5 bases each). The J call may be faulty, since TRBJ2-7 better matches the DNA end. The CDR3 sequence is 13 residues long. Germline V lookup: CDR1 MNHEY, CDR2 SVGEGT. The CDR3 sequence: CASSGDGSYEQYF. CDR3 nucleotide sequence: TGTGCCAGCAGCGGGGACGGCTCCTACGAGCAGTACTTC.

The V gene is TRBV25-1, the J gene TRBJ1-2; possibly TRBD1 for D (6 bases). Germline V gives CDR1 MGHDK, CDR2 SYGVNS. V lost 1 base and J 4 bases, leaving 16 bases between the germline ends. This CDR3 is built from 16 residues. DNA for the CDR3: TGTGCCAGCAGTGAATCCGGGACATCTAGTAGCTATGGCTACACCTTC. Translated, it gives CASSESGTSSSYGYTF.

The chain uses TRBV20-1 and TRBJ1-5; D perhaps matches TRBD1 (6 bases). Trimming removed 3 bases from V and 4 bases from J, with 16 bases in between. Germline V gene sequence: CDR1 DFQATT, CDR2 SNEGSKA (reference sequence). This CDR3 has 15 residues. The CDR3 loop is CSASPAGVTNQPQHF. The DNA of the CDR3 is TGCAGTGCTAGTCCGGCAGGGGTGACAAATCAGCCCCAGCATTTT.